One sample yielded the 27 T cell receptor beta chains listed below, sequenced in a study of blood T cell repertoires in COVID-19. Using immunoSEQ multiplex PCR, the repertoire was profiled, and TCRdb retains in-frame clones only, with some absent. The sample lists fewer than 200,000 clones, roughly 85% occurring once. Input material: PBMCs or T cells enriched from blood (not recorded which). The receptors stem from a man in his fifties or sixties who had recovered from COVID-19.

The V and J genes are TRBV7-3 and TRBJ2-3, with TRBD1 matching 8 bases. The J segment lost 11 bases and the V segment lost 4 bases, leaving 5 bases of the junction unmatched. Germline CDR1 and CDR2: SGHTA and FQGTGA. There are 12 residues in the CDR3. In DNA, the CDR3 is TGTGCCAGCAGCTACGGACAGGGCGGGCAGTATTTT. Amino acids: CASSYGQGGQYF.

This chain uses TRBV29-1 with TRBJ2-1; D may be TRBD1 (5 bases). Trimming shortened V by 4 bases and J by 3 bases, and 10 bases separated the two germline ends. This CDR3 comprises 13 residues. Germline V gene lookup returns CDR1 SQVTM and CDR2 ANQGSEA. DNA of the CDR3: TGCAGCGTTGTGACAGTGGACTACAATGAGCAGTTCTTC. Amino acid sequence: CSVVTVDYNEQFF.

The chain carries TRBV6-5 and TRBJ1-1; D might be TRBD1 (6 bases). This CDR3 has 15 residues. The ends were cut back, 6 bases at V and 1 base at J, with 15 bases in the middle. CDR1 is MNHEY, CDR2 SVGAGI, per germline. The CDR3 is CASRIPGHSNTEAFF. The CDR3 DNA sequence: TGTGCCAGCAGGATACCGGGACACTCGAACACTGAAGCTTTCTTT.

The rearrangement links TRBV19 to TRBJ1-4; D may be TRBD1 (6 bases). This CDR3 is built from 14 residues. Trimming cost V 4 bases and J 8 bases, with 14 bases left between them. The V gene's germline CDR1 is LNHDA and CDR2 SQIVND (reference sequence). CDR3 coding DNA: TGTGCCAGTAGTACCCGCCCGAGGGGGGAAAAACTGTTTTTT. Amino acid sequence: CASSTRPRGEKLFF. The whole variable domain, filled in from reference TRBV19 and TRBJ1-4, reads DGGITQSPKYLFRKEGQNVTLSCEQNLNHDAMYWYRQDPGQGLRLIYYSQIVNDFQKGDIAEGYSVSREKKESFPLTVTSAQKNPTAFYLCASSTRPRGEKLFFGSGTQLSVL.

The chain combines TRBV19 with TRBJ1-1, with 8 bases matching TRBD1. Germline V gives CDR1 LNHDA, CDR2 SQIVND (reference sequence). The CDR3 extends over 13 amino acids. The V segment lost 7 bases and the J segment 3 bases; nucleotides outside the gene matches: 4. The CDR3: CASTDRGDTEAFF. CDR3 sequence (DNA): TGTGCCAGTACAGACAGGGGTGACACTGAAGCTTTCTTT. Together with reference TRBV19 and TRBJ1-1, the CDR3 gives the full variable domain: DGGITQSPKYLFRKEGQNVTLSCEQNLNHDAMYWYRQDPGQGLRLIYYSQIVNDFQKGDIAEGYSVSREKKESFPLTVTSAQKNPTAFYLCASTDRGDTEAFFGQGTRLTVV.

This chain uses TRBV10-3 with TRBJ2-3; weak D call: TRBD2 (5 bases). Germline CDR1 and CDR2: ENHRY and SYGVKD. The V end was cut by 0 bases, the J end by 2 bases, with 6 bases between. CDR3 length: 14 residues. CDR3 nucleotide sequence: TGTGCCATCAGTGAGTCTGGACTCACAGATACGCAGTATTTT. It translates to CAISESGLTDTQYF.

The chain employs TRBV28 and TRBJ1-3, with 7 bases that match TRBD1. CDR3 size: 16 residues. V trimming: 4 bases; J trimming: 4 bases; junction bases outside the gene matches: 10. CDR1 MDHEN and CDR2 SYDVKM come from the germline V gene. The CDR3 bases are TGTGCCAGCAGTTATGGGGGGACAGTCGCAGGAAACACCATATATTTT. This gives the protein CASSYGGTVAGNTIYF. Complete variable domain (other parts from reference TRBV28 and TRBJ1-3): DVKVTQSSRYLVKRTGEKVFLECVQDMDHENMFWYRQDPGLGLRLIYFSYDVKMKEKGDIPEGYSVSREKKERFSLILESASTNQTSMYLCASSYGGTVAGNTIYFGEGSWLTVV.

This clone is a singleton in its sample. The rearrangement uses TRBV10-3 and TRBJ2-7, with 7 bases lining up with TRBD2. Germline V gene sequence: CDR1 ENHRY, CDR2 SYGVKD. With 11 bases clipped from V and 2 bases from J, the junction kept 9 bases outside the gene matches. This CDR3 comprises 13 residues. The CDR3 reads CAAGERGTYEQYF. As DNA, the CDR3 is TGTGCCGCGGGAGAGAGGGGCACCTACGAGCAGTACTTC.

In this sample, this clone turned up once. The chain carries TRBV7-9 and TRBJ2-7, with a weak D call TRBD2 (6 bases). Looked up from germline, CDR1 is SEHNR and CDR2 is FQNEAQ (reference sequence). The CDR3 runs to 16 residues. V dropped 5 bases and J dropped 5 bases, with 22 bases sitting between them. CDR3 DNA sequence: TGTGCCAGCAGCCTCTGGACTACCACCCGACCCGACGAGCAGTACTTC. Translating it yields CASSLWTTTRPDEQYF.

The gene calls are TRBV7-8 and TRBJ2-4; 7 bases line up with TRBD1. Looked up from germline, CDR1 is SGHVS and CDR2 is FQNEAQ. With 2 bases clipped from V and 3 bases from J, the junction kept 13 bases outside the gene matches. The CDR3 is made up of 18 amino acids. The CDR3 reads CASSLTGRAGGVKNIQYF. The CDR3 region has the DNA TGTGCCAGCAGCTTAACGGGTCGGGCAGGGGGAGTCAAAAACATTCAGTACTTC.

The chain uses TRBV9 and TRBJ1-6; tentatively, D is TRBD1 (6 bases). The V gene's germline CDR1 is SGDLS and CDR2 YYNGEE. CDR3 size: 15 residues. V was cut by 0 bases and J by 10 bases, with 14 bases left in between. Written as DNA, the CDR3 is TGTGCCAGCAGCGTAGGAAAACAGGGTGCCTCACCCCTCCACTTT. The encoded protein is CASSVGKQGASPLHF.

The chain joins TRBV9 to TRBJ1-1; a weak D match, TRBD1 (5 bases). The germline V gene has CDR1 SGDLS and CDR2 YYNGEE. V was pared by 4 bases and J by 0 bases, with 16 bases between. The CDR3 is 16 residues long. The CDR3 is CASSKPAAGMNTEAFF. Written as DNA, the CDR3 is TGTGCCAGCAGCAAACCCGCCGCAGGGATGAACACTGAAGCTTTCTTT. Full variable domain (missing parts from reference TRBV9 and TRBJ1-1): DSGVTQTPKHLITATGQRVTLRCSPRSGDLSVYWYQQSLDQGLQFLIQYYNGEERAKGNILERFSAQQFPDLHSELNLSSLELGDSALYFCASSKPAAGMNTEAFFGQGTRLTVV.

Only one count was recorded for this clone. CDR3 loop: CASSIGLEGPQYF. The CDR3 DNA is TGTGCCAGTAGTATAGGTTTGGAGGGGCCGCAGTATTTT. This chain uses TRBV19 with TRBJ2-3, with D possibly TRBD2 on 6 matching bases. V gave up 1 base and J gave up 10 bases, with 12 bases separating them. There are 13 residues in the CDR3. Germline V gives CDR1 LNHDA, CDR2 SQIVND (reference sequence).

The chain combines TRBV19 with TRBJ1-5, with D hard to call. Trimming pared 3 bases from V and 2 bases from J, leaving 11 bases between. The V gene's germline CDR1 is LNHDA and CDR2 SQIVND (reference sequence). CDR3 size: 15 residues. For the CDR3, the DNA is TGTGCCAGTAGTATTGGCGACATACGCAATCAGCCCCAGCATTTT. Translation gives CASSIGDIRNQPQHF.

This sequence joins TRBV28 and TRBJ2-5, with D perhaps matching TRBD1 (6 bases). The CDR3 contains 13 residues. Germline CDR1 and CDR2: MDHEN and SYDVKM. The V end lost 7 bases, the J end lost 1 base, and 10 bases lay between the germline ends. The CDR3 DNA is TGTGCCAGCAATCAGGACAGCCAAGAGACCCAGTACTTC. Residues: CASNQDSQETQYF. Full variable domain (rest looked up from reference TRBV28 and TRBJ2-5): DVKVTQSSRYLVKRTGEKVFLECVQDMDHENMFWYRQDPGLGLRLIYFSYDVKMKEKGDIPEGYSVSREKKERFSLILESASTNQTSMYLCASNQDSQETQYFGPGTRLLVL.

J is TRBJ1-1 and V is TRBV6-1; D perhaps matches TRBD1 (6 bases). V lost 0 bases to trimming and J lost 8 bases, with 13 bases between them. The CDR3 has 14 amino acids. Germline V gene data show CDR1 as MNHNS and CDR2 as SASEGT. The DNA of the CDR3 is TGTGCCAGCAGTGAAGCACCACAGGGATCCGAAGCTTTCTTT. It is translated as CASSEAPQGSEAFF.

This chain connects TRBV3-1 (or the pseudogene TRBV3-2) to TRBJ2-1, with 12 bases that match TRBD1. CDR1 is LGHDT and CDR2 is YNNKEL in the germline V gene (reference sequence). The J segment lost 9 bases and the V segment lost 4 bases, leaving 10 bases of the junction unmatched. The CDR3 runs to 16 residues. The DNA for the CDR3 is TGTGCCAGCAGCCCGCTACCAGGGACAGGGGGCCGTGAGCAGTTCTTC. Amino acids: CASSPLPGTGGREQFF.

The rearrangement uses TRBV7-9 and TRBJ2-3; a weak D match, TRBD1 (5 bases). This CDR3 is 9 amino acids long. Trimming removed 8 bases from V and 8 bases from J, with 5 bases in between. The germline V gene encodes CDR1 SEHNR and CDR2 FQNEAQ (reference sequence). The CDR3 nucleotides read TGTGCCAGCGGGGCTACGCAGTATTTT. Translation: CASGATQYF.

The chain uses TRBV7-9 and TRBJ1-5; no clear D. V shed 2 bases and J shed 8 bases, with 13 bases lying between them. CDR1 is SEHNR, CDR2 FQNEAQ, per germline (reference sequence). CDR3 length: 14 residues. CDR3 sequence reads: CASSLNIPGEPQHF. For the CDR3, the DNA is TGTGCCAGCAGCTTAAATATTCCGGGAGAGCCCCAGCATTTT.

V usage is TRBV18 and J usage is TRBJ1-4, with 8 nucleotides matching TRBD1. The CDR3 has 15 residues. Germline V gene lookup returns CDR1 KGHSH and CDR2 LQKENI. V shed 6 bases, J shed 7 bases, and the junction held 10 bases outside the gene matches. The CDR3 DNA follows: TGTGCCAGCTCGACCTCAGGGGGCTTCAGTGAAAAACTGTTTTTT. This sequence encodes CASSTSGGFSEKLFF.

This clone came up a few times. The chain joins TRBV29-1 to TRBJ2-1; 12 nucleotides agree with TRBD2. The germline gives CDR1 SQVTM, CDR2 ANQGSEA. V was clipped by 3 bases and J by 14 bases; unmatched bases: 14. CDR3 length equals 15 residues. In DNA, the CDR3 is TGCAGCGTTGACCGAACTAGCGGGAGGTGGGTGGTAAAGTTCTTC. Protein sequence: CSVDRTSGRWVVKFF.

The chain employs TRBV28 and TRBJ2-2; TRBD2 matches at 12 bases. The trim removed 3 bases at V and 7 bases at J, leaving 9 bases unmatched. The CDR3 spans 17 residues. Germline loops: CDR1 MDHEN, CDR2 SYDVKM. CDR3 sequence: CASSFGTSGFKGGELFF. The CDR3, as DNA: TGTGCCAGCAGTTTCGGGACTAGCGGGTTTAAAGGCGGGGAGCTGTTTTTT.

This clone was seen just once. The J gene is TRBJ2-5, the V gene TRBV28, with TRBD2 matching over 7 bases. CDR1 and CDR2 (germline): MDHEN, SYDVKM. V shed 7 bases and J 5 bases; nucleotides not matched to a gene: 7. The CDR3 is 13 residues long. This CDR3 is CASNPAGRETQYF. CDR3 DNA sequence: TGTGCCAGCAATCCAGCGGGACGGGAGACCCAGTACTTC.

This clone was detected only a few times. The V gene is TRBV5-4, the J gene TRBJ1-6; maybe TRBD1 (5 bases). V lost 2 bases to trimming and J lost 6 bases, with 12 bases between them. CDR1 is SGHNT, CDR2 YYREEE, per germline (reference sequence). The CDR3 has 15 residues. CDR3 bases: TGTGCCAGCAGCTTATTGGGGGGTGGTAATTCACCCCTCCACTTT. This translates into CASSLLGGGNSPLHF.

The chain couples TRBV29-1 to TRBJ2-7; D is undetermined. The germline gives CDR1 SQVTM, CDR2 ANQGSEA. V lost 5 bases and J 3 bases, leaving 17 bases between the germline ends. The CDR3 totals 14 residues. The CDR3 region is CSVMLRARSYEQYF. CDR3 DNA: TGCAGCGTTATGCTCCGCGCCCGAAGCTACGAGCAGTACTTC.

This clone was seen more than once but under ten times. The genes are TRBV29-1 and TRBJ2-2, with 9 bases fitting TRBD2. Germline CDR1 reads SQVTM; CDR2 reads ANQGSEA. The CDR3 runs to 15 residues. V was clipped by 5 bases and J by 5 bases; unmatched bases: 9. The CDR3 region is CSVSGLAGRTGELFF. The CDR3 region has the DNA TGCAGCGTTTCGGGACTAGCAGGACGTACCGGGGAGCTGTTTTTT.

This sequence joins TRBV19 and TRBJ2-5; D possibly corresponds to TRBD1 (6 bases). Germline loops: CDR1 LNHDA, CDR2 SQIVND (reference sequence). Trimming cost V 6 bases and J 6 bases, with 8 bases left between them. The CDR3 is 11 amino acids. CDR3 coding DNA: TGTGCCAGTAGGACAGGAAAGACCCAGTACTTC. As protein: CASRTGKTQYF. The full variable domain, rest sourced from reference TRBV19 and TRBJ2-5, is DGGITQSPKYLFRKEGQNVTLSCEQNLNHDAMYWYRQDPGQGLRLIYYSQIVNDFQKGDIAEGYSVSREKKESFPLTVTSAQKNPTAFYLCASRTGKTQYFGPGTRLLVL.